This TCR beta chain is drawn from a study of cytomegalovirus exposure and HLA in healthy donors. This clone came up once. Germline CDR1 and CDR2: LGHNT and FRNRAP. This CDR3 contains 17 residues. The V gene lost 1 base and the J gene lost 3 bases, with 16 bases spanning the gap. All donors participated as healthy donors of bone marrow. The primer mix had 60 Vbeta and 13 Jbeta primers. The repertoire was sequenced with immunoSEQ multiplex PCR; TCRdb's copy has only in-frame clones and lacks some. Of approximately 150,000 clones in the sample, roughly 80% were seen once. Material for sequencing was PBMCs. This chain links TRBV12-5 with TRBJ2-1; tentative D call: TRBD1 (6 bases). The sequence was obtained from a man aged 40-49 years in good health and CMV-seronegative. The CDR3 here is CASGLGPHRAYYNEQFF. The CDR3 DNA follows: TGTGCTAGTGGTTTGGGGCCTCACAGGGCCTACTACAATGAGCAGTTCTTC.